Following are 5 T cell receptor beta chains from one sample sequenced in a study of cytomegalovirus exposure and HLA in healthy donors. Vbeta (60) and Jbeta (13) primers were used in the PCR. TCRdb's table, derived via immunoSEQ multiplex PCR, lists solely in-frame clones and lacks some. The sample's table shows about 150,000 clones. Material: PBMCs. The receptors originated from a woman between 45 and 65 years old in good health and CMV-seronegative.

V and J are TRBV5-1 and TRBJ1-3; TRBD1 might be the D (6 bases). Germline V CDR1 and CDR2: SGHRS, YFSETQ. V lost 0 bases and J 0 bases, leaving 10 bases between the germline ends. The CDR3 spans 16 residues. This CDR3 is CASSLGTVLSGNTIYF. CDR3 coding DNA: TGCGCCAGCAGCTTGGGGACAGTCCTCTCTGGAAACACCATATATTTT.

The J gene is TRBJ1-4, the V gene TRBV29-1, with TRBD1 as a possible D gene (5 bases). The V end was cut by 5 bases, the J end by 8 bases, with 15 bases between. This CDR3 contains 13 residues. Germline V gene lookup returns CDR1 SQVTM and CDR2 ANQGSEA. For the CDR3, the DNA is TGCAGCGTTTCGGGGGAAGGGGAAGAAAAACTGTTTTTT. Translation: CSVSGEGEEKLFF.

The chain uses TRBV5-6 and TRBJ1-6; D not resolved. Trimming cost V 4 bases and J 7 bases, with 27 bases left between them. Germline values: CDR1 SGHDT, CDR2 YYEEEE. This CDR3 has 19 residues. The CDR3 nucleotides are TGTGCCAGCAGCCCGAGGGCCGCACGTTCCCTTCCGGGGAATTCACCCCTCCACTTT. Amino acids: CASSPRAARSLPGNSPLHF.

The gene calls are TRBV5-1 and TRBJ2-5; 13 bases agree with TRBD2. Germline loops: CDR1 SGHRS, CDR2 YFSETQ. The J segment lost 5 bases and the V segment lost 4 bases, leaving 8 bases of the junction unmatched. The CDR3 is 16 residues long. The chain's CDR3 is CASSQGLAGKIETQYF. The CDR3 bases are TGCGCCAGCAGCCAGGGACTAGCGGGAAAAATCGAGACCCAGTACTTC.

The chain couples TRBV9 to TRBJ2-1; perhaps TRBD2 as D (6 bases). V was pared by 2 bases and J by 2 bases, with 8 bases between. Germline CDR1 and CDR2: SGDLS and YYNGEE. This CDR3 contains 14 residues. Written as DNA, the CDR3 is TGTGCCAGCAGCGTGCGCGGGACCTACAATGAGCAGTTCTTC. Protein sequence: CASSVRGTYNEQFF. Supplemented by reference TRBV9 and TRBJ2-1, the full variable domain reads DSGVTQTPKHLITATGQRVTLRCSPRSGDLSVYWYQQSLDQGLQFLIQYYNGEERAKGNILERFSAQQFPDLHSELNLSSLELGDSALYFCASSVRGTYNEQFFGPGTRLTVL.